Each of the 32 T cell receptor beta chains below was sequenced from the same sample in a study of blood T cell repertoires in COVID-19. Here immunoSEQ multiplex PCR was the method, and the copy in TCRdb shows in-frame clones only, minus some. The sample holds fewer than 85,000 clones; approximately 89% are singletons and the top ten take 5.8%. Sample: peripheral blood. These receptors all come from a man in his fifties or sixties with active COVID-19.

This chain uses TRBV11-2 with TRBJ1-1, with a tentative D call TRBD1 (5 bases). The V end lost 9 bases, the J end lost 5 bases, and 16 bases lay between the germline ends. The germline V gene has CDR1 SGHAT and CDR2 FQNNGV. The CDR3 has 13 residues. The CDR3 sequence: CARIRRGETEAFF. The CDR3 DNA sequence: TGTGCCAGGATCCGACGGGGGGAAACTGAAGCTTTCTTT.

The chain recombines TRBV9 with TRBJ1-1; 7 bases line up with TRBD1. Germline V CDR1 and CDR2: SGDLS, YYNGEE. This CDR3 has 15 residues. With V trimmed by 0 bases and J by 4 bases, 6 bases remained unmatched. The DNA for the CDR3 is TGTGCCAGCAGCGTAGACGAGGGGGCAGTCACTGAAGCTTTCTTT. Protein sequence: CASSVDEGAVTEAFF.

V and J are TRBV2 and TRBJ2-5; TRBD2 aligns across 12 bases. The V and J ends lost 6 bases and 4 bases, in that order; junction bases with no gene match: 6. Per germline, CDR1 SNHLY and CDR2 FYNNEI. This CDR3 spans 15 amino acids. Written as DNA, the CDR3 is TGTGCCAGCAGCGCAGGACTAGCGGGAATAGAGACCCAGTACTTC. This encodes CASSAGLAGIETQYF.

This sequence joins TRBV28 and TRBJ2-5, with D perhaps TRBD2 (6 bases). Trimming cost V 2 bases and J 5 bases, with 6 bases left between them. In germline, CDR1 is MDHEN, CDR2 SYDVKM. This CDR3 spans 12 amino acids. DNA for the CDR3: TGTGCCAGCAGTTTACTAGCGGAGACCCAGTACTTC. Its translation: CASSLLAETQYF.

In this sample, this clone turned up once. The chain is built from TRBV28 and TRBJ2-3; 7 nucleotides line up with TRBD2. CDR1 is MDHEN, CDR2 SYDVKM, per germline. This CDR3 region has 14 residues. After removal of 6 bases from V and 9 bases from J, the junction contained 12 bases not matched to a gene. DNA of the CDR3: TGTGCCAGCAGCCTTATGGCTACGGGAGGAACGCAGTATTTT. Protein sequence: CASSLMATGGTQYF.

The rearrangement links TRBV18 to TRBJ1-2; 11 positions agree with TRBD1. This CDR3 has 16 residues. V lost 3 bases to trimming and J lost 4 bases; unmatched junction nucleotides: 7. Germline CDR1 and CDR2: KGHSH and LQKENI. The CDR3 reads CASSPPWDRGGYGYTF. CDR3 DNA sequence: TGTGCCAGCTCACCTCCTTGGGACAGGGGGGGCTATGGCTACACCTTC.

This CDR3 is CASSWGQGNTEAFF. In DNA, the CDR3 is TGTGCCAGCAGTTGGGGACAGGGAAACACTGAAGCTTTCTTT. The chain carries TRBV28 and TRBJ1-1; 9 positions agree with TRBD1. The germline gives CDR1 MDHEN, CDR2 SYDVKM. The CDR3 totals 14 residues. V lost 4 bases and J lost 2; bases outside the gene matches: 2.

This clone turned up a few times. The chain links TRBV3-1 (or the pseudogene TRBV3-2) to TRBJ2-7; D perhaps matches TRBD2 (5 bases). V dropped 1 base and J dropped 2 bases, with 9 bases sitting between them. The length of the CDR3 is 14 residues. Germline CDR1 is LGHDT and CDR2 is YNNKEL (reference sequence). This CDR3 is CASSQGVLAYEQYF. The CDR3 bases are TGTGCCAGCAGCCAAGGGGTACTAGCCTACGAGCAGTACTTC.

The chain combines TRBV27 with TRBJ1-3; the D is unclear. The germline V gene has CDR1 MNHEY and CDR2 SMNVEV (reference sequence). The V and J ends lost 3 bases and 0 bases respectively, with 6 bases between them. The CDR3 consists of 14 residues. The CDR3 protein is CASSFSGSGNTIYF. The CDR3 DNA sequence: TGTGCCAGCAGTTTCTCCGGCTCTGGAAACACCATATATTTT.

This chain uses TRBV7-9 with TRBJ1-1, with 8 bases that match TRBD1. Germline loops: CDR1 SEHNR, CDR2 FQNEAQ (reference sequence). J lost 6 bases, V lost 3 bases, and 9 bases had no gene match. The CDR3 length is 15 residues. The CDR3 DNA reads TGTGCCAGCAGCTTCAACAGGGGGAACACCCCTGAAGCTTTCTTT. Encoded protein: CASSFNRGNTPEAFF.

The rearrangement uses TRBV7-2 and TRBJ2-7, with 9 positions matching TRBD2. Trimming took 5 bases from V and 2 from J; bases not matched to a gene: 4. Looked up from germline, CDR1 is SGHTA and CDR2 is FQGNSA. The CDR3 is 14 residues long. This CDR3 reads CASSPRTSAYEQYF. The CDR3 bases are TGTGCCAGCAGCCCACGGACTAGCGCCTACGAGCAGTACTTC.

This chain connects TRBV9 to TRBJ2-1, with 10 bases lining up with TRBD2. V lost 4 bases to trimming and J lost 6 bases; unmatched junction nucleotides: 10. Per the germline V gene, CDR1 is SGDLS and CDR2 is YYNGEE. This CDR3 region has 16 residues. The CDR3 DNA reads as TGTGCCAGCAGCAACAACCCGGGACTAGCGCCCAATGAGCAGTTCTTC. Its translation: CASSNNPGLAPNEQFF. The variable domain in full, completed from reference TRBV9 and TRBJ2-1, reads DSGVTQTPKHLITATGQRVTLRCSPRSGDLSVYWYQQSLDQGLQFLIQYYNGEERAKGNILERFSAQQFPDLHSELNLSSLELGDSALYFCASSNNPGLAPNEQFFGPGTRLTVL.

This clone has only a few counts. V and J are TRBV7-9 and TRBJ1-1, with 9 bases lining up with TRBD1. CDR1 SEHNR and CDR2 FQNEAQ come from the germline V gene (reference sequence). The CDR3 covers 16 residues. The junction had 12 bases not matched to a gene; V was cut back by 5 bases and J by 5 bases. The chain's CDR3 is CASSHQLTGGRTEAFF. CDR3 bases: TGTGCCAGCAGCCACCAGCTGACAGGGGGAAGGACTGAAGCTTTCTTT.

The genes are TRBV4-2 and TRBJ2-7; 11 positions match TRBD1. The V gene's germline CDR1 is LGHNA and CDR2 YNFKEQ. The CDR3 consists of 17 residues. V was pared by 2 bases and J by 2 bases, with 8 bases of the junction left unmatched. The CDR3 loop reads CASSQPPGGQGAYEQYF. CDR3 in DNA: TGTGCCAGCAGCCAACCCCCTGGGGGACAGGGGGCCTACGAGCAGTACTTC.

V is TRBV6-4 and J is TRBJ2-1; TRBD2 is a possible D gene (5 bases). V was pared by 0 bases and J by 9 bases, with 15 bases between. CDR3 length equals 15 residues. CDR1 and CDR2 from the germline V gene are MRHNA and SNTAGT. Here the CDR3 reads CASSDSKNGVGEQFF. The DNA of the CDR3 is TGTGCCAGCAGTGACTCGAAGAACGGGGTGGGTGAGCAGTTCTTC.

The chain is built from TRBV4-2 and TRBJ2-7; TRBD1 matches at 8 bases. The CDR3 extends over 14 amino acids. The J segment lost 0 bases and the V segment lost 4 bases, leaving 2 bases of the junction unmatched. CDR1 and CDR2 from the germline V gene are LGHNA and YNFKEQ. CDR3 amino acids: CASSRGQGSYEQYF. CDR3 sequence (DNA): TGTGCCAGCAGCCGAGGACAGGGCTCCTACGAGCAGTACTTC.

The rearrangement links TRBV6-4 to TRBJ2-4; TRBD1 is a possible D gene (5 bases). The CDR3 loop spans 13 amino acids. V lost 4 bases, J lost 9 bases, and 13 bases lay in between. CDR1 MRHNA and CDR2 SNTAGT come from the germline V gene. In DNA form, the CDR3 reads TGTGCCAGCAGTGTAGGGGTCCGCACCATTCAGTACTTC. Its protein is CASSVGVRTIQYF.

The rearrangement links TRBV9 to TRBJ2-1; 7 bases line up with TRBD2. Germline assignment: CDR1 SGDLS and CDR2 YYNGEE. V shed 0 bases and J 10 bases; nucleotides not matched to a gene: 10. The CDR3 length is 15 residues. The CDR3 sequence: CASSVVGATGGEQFF. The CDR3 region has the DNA TGTGCCAGCAGCGTAGTCGGAGCCACCGGGGGGGAGCAGTTCTTC.

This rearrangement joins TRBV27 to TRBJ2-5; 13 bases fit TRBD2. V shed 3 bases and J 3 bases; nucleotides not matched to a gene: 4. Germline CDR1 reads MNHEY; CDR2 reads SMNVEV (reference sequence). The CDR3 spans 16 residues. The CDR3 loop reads CASSLMGTSGKETQYF. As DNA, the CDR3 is TGTGCCAGCAGTTTGATGGGGACTAGCGGGAAAGAGACCCAGTACTTC.

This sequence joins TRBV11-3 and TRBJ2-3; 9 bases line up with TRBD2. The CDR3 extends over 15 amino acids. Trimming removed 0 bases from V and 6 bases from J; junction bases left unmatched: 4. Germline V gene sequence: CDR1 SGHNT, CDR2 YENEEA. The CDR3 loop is CASSLDAGGPDTQYF. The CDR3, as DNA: TGTGCCAGCAGCTTAGATGCGGGGGGGCCGGATACGCAGTATTTT.

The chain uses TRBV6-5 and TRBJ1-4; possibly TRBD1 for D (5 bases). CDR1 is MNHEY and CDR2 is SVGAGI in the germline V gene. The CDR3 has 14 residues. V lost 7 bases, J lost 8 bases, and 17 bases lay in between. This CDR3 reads CASKGHAPREKLFF. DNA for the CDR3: TGTGCCAGCAAAGGACACGCACCTAGAGAAAAACTGTTTTTT.

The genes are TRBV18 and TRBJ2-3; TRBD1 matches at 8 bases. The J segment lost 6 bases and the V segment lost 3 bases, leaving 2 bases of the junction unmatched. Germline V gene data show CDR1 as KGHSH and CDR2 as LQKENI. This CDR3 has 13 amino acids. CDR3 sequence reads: CASSPPGGDTQYF. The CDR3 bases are TGTGCCAGCTCACCTCCAGGGGGCGATACGCAGTATTTT.

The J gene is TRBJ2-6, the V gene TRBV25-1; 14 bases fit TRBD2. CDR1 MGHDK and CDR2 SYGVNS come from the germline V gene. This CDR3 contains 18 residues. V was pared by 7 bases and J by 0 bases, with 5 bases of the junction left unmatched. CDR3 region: CASTPGLAGDSGANVLTF. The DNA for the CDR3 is TGTGCCAGCACCCCGGGACTAGCGGGAGACTCTGGGGCCAACGTCCTGACTTTC.

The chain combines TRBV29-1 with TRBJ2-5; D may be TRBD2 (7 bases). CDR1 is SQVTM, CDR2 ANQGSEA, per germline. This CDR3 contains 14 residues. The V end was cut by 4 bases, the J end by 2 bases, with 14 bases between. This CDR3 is CSVAAGGAQETQYF. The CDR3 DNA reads TGCAGCGTTGCGGCTGGGGGGGCTCAAGAGACCCAGTACTTC.

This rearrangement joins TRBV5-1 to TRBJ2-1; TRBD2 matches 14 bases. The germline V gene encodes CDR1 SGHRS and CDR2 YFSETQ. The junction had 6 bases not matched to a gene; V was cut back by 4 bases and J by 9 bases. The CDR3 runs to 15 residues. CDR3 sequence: CASSETSGGAGEQFF. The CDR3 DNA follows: TGCGCCAGCAGCGAGACTAGCGGGGGGGCCGGTGAGCAGTTCTTC.

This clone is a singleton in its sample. This CDR3 is CASSSAGGERSVYEQYF. The CDR3, as DNA: TGTGCCAGCAGTTCAGCGGGAGGGGAGAGAAGCGTCTACGAGCAGTACTTC. The V and J genes are TRBV28 and TRBJ2-7, with TRBD2 identical over 10 bases. J was trimmed by 3 bases and V by 4 bases; bases with no gene match: 12. CDR3 size: 17 residues. CDR1 MDHEN and CDR2 SYDVKM come from the germline V gene.

CDR3: CASSIAGFRNEQFF. The CDR3 region has the DNA TGTGCCAGCAGCATCGCAGGGTTTCGCAATGAGCAGTTCTTC. The chain uses TRBV13 and TRBJ2-1; D may be TRBD1 (5 bases). Germline CDR1 PRHDT, CDR2 FYEKMQ (reference sequence). This CDR3 contains 14 residues. Trimming took off 5 bases at V and 6 bases at J, with 14 bases between the two ends.

The CDR3 region has the DNA TGTGCCACCGGCGAAGACAGGGGCTTAATCCGCTACACCTTC. This gives the protein CATGEDRGLIRYTF. The chain couples TRBV24-1 to TRBJ1-2; the match to TRBD1 covers 8 bases. The ends lost 9 bases at V and 9 bases at J; junction bases unmatched: 14. CDR1 is KGHDR and CDR2 is SFDVKD in the germline V gene. The CDR3 has 14 residues.

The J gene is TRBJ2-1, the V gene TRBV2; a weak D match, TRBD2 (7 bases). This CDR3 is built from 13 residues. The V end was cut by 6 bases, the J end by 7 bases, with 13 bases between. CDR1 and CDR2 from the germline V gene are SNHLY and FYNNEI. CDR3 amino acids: CASRAGGPNEQFF. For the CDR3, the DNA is TGTGCCAGCAGGGCCGGGGGGCCAAATGAGCAGTTCTTC.

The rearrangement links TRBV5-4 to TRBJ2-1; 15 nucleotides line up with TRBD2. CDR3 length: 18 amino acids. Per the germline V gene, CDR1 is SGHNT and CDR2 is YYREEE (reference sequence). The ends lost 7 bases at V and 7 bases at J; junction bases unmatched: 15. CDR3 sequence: CASLRGLAGGREGNEQFF. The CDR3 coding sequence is TGTGCCAGCCTACGGGGACTAGCGGGGGGCCGGGAAGGGAATGAGCAGTTCTTC.

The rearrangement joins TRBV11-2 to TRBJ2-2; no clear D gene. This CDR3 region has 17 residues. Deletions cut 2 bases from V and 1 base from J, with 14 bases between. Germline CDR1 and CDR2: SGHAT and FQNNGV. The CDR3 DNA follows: TGTGCCAGCAGCTTAAGGAGAGTCGGCGGGAACACCGGGGAGCTGTTTTTT. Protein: CASSLRRVGGNTGELFF.

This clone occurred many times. Here the CDR3 reads CASSYSQGSNEKLFF. Here the CDR3 DNA reads TGTGCCAGCAGTTACTCACAGGGTTCTAATGAAAAACTGTTTTTT. This chain joins TRBV28 and TRBJ1-4; TRBD1 might be the D (6 bases). V lost 4 bases and J 3 bases, leaving 12 bases between the germline ends. The CDR3 runs 15 residues. The germline V gene encodes CDR1 MDHEN and CDR2 SYDVKM.